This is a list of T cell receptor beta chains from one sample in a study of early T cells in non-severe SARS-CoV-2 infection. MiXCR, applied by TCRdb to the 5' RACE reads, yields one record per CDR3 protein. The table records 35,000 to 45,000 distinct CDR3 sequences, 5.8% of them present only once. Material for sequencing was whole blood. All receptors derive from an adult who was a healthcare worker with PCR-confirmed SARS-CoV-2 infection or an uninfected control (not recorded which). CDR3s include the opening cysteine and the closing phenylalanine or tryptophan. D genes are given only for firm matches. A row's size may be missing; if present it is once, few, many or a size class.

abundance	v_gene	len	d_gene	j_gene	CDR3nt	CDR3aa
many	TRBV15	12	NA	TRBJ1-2	TGTGCCACCAGCAGAGAGGGGAATCGCTACACCTTC	CATSREGNRYTF
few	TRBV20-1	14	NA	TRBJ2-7	TGCAGTGTCTTATCCGGGACGGCCCGGGGCGAGCAGTACTTC	CSVLSGTARGEQYF
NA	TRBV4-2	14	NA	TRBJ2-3	TGTGCCAGCAGCCAAGACGGCAGTACAGATACGCAGTATTTT	CASSQDGSTDTQYF
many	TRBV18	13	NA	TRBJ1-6	TGTGCCAGCTCACCGGGCACGGGATCACCCCTCCACTTT	CASSPGTGSPLHF
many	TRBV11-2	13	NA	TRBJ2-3	TGTGCCAGCAGCTTAGAATTAAGTGGTACGCAGTATTTT	CASSLELSGTQYF
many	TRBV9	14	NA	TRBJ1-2	TGTGCCAGCAGCCCCCAAGGGCGTCCCTATGGCTACACCTTC	CASSPQGRPYGYTF
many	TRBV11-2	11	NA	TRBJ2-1	TGTGCCAGCAGACGACAGGCGGATATATTCTTC	CASRRQADIFF
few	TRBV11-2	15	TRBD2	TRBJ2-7	TGTGCCAGCAGCTTAGCCCTAGCGGGGCCCTACGAGCAGTACTTC	CASSLALAGPYEQYF
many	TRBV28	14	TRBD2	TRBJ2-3	TGTGCCAGCAGTTTTGTAGCGGGGACAGATACGCAGTATTTT	CASSFVAGTDTQYF
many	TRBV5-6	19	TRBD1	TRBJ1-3	TGTGCCAGCAGCTTGGCCCCACCCAGGGGGCGATGGACTGGAAACACCATATATTTT	CASSLAPPRGRWTGNTIYF
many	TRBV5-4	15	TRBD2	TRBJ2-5	TGTGCCAGCAGCTTGAGGCTAGCGGCCCAAGAGACCCAGTACTTC	CASSLRLAAQETQYF
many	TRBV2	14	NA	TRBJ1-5	TGTGCCAGCAGAAAACAGGGTAGCAATCAGCCCCAGCATTTT	CASRKQGSNQPQHF
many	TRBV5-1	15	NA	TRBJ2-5	TGCGCCAGCAGCTTGATCACGGGAGCTACGGAGACCCAGTACTTC	CASSLITGATETQYF
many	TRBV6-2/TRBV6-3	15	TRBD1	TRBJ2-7	TGTGCCAGCAGTTACCCCAGGGGGAGAACCTACGAGCAGTACTTC	CASSYPRGRTYEQYF
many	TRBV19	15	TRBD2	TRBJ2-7	TGTGCCAGTACCCCCCGGGGCGGGGGACTCTACGAGCAGTACTTC	CASTPRGGGLYEQYF
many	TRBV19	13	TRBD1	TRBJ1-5	TGTGCCAGTAGTATAACCCTGGGACAGTGCCAGCATTTT	CASSITLGQCQHF
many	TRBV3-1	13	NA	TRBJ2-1	TGTGCCAGCAGCAAACGGGGGTACAATGAGCAGTTCTTC	CASSKRGYNEQFF
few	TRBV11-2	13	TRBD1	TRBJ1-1	TGTGCCAGCAGCCCGGGACAGGGCCGTGAAGCTTTCTTT	CASSPGQGREAFF
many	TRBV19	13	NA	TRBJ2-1	TGTGCCAGTAGTATACCGGGGGGCTATGAGCAGTTCTTC	CASSIPGGYEQFF
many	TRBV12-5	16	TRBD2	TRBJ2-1	TGTGCTAGTGGTTTGGTGGAGTCGGGAGGGCCTCGCGAGCAGTTCTTC	CASGLVESGGPREQFF
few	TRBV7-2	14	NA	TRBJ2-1	TGTGCCAGCAGCTTAGTAAGCGGAAACAATGAGCAGTTCTTC	CASSLVSGNNEQFF
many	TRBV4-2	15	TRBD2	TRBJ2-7	TGTGCCAGCAGCCAAGTGGCTAGCGGGATTTACGAGCAGTACTTC	CASSQVASGIYEQYF
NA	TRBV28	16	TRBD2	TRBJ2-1	TGTGCCAGCAGTTTAGAGCTAGCGGGGAACTACAATGAGCAGTTCTTC	CASSLELAGNYNEQFF
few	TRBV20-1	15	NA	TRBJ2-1	TGCAGTGCTAGTAGGGGCCTGAGCTCCTACAATGAGCAGTTCTTC	CSASRGLSSYNEQFF
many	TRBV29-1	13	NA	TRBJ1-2	TGCAGCGTTTTATCAGGGATTAACTATGGCTACACCTTC	CSVLSGINYGYTF
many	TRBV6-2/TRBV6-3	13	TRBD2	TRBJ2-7	TGTGCCAGCAGTACGGGACTAATCTACGAGCAGTACTTC	CASSTGLIYEQYF
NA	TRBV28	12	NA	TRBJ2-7	TGTGCCAGCAGTTTAGGGGCGTTCCGATCGTACTTC	CASSLGAFRSYF
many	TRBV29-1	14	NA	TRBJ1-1	TGCAGCGTTGAAGACGCAGGGACGGAGGGGGAAGCTTTCTTT	CSVEDAGTEGEAFF
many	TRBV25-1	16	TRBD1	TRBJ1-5	TGTGCCAGCAACCCGGGGGACAGGGTCAGCAATCAGCCCCAGCATTTT	CASNPGDRVSNQPQHF
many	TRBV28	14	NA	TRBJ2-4	TGTGCCAGCAGTTCGCCCGGGACAAAAGACATTCAGTACTTC	CASSSPGTKDIQYF
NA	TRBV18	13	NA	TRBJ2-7	TGTGCCAGCTCACCGGACGGTGCCTACGAGCAGTACTTC	CASSPDGAYEQYF
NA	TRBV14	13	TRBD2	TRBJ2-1	TGTGCCAGCAGCCTAGGGACTACCCGCGAGCAGTTCTTC	CASSLGTTREQFF
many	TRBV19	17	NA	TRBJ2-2	TGTGCCAGTAGTACCGCCGCACAGGGGGGGTTCACCGGGGAGCTGTTTTTT	CASSTAAQGGFTGELFF
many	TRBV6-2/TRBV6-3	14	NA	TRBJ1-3	TGTGCCAGCAGTTACGGGGGAACAGAAAACACCATATATTTT	CASSYGGTENTIYF